The rows below give T cell receptor beta chains drawn from one sample of a study of OX40 agonist ivuxolimab in advanced cancers. Using immunoSEQ multiplex PCR, the repertoire was profiled, and TCRdb retains in-frame clones only, with some absent. Here the sample spans approximately 78,000 clones, about 88% being singletons. Sequences were derived from CD4+ or CD8+ T cells sorted from blood, sampled in a trial of the OX40 agonist ivuxolimab. These receptors all stem from an adult with an advanced solid tumor such as melanoma, head and neck, liver or kidney cancer. Each CDR3 is given with its conserved first and last residue. The D gene is left open where the match is weak. Clone size is not always given. Where it is, it says once, few, many or a class for expanded clones.

>TRBJ1-6|TRBD1|TRBV23-1|.
TGCGCCAGCCCCCCCTTGGGACAGCGCAGAACGAGCTATAATTCACCCCTCCACTTT
CASPPLGQRRTSYNSPLHF
>TRBJ1-2|.|TRBV7-8|.
TGTGCCAGCAGCAAACAGGGTTGGGGGTATGGCTACACCTTC
CASSKQGWGYGYTF
>TRBJ2-2|TRBD1|TRBV28|.
TGTGCCAGCAGCACAGGGGGGAGCACCGGGGAGCTGTTTTTT
CASSTGGSTGELFF
>TRBJ2-3|TRBD1|TRBV2|.
TGTGCCAGCAGCCTCGGACAGGGCCCCACAGATACGCAGTATTTT
CASSLGQGPTDTQYF
>TRBJ2-5|.|TRBV6-1|.
TGTGCCATAGACTCCGGGACACTTCAAGAGACCCAGTACTTC
CAIDSGTLQETQYF
>TRBJ1-6|TRBD1|TRBV30|.
TGTGCCTGGAGAGAACAACAGGGGAGCTCCTATAATTCACCCCTCCACTTT
CAWREQQGSSYNSPLHF
>TRBJ1-2|TRBD1|TRBV5-6|.
TGTGCCAGCAGCGAAGACAGGGGGGAGGTCTACACCTTC
CASSEDRGEVYTF
>TRBJ2-1|.|TRBV2|.
TGTGCCAGCAGTGTGGCCAGTGACAATGAGCAGTTCTTC
CASSVASDNEQFF
>TRBJ1-5|.|TRBV2|once
TGTGCCAGTACAGACAGGCGCACCAATCAGCCCCAGCATTTT
CASTDRRTNQPQHF
>TRBJ2-3|.|TRBV5-1|.
TGCGCCAGCAGCTTGGTTATCAACACAGATACGCAGTATTTT
CASSLVINTDTQYF
>TRBJ1-2|.|TRBV18|.
TGTGCCAGCTCCAGACAGGCTAACTATGGCTACACCTTC
CASSRQANYGYTF
>TRBJ1-1|.|TRBV29-1|few
TGCAGCGTTGTATTGAACACTGAAGCTTTCTTT
CSVVLNTEAFF
>TRBJ2-7|.|TRBV6-1|once
TGTGCCAGCAGTCTCCAGGGGGGGTACGAGCAGTACTTC
CASSLQGGYEQYF
>TRBJ2-2|TRBD2|TRBV7-2|.
TGTGCCAGCAGCCGCGGGACTAGCGGGAGCGGGTACACCGGGGAGCTGTTTTTT
CASSRGTSGSGYTGELFF
>TRBJ2-3|.|TRBV27|.
TGTGCCAGCAGTGCCCCCGACGGTACAGATACGCAGTATTTT
CASSAPDGTDTQYF
>TRBJ1-1|.|TRBV2|.
TGTGCCAGCAGTGAGAGGGGCGCGACGGGAACTGAAGCTTTCTTT
CASSERGATGTEAFF
>TRBJ2-7|TRBD1|TRBV29-1|.
TGCAGCGTTGAAGTACAGGGGGCGTACTACTCCTACGAGCAGTACTTC
CSVEVQGAYYSYEQYF
>TRBJ1-1|.|TRBV5-1|once
TGCGCCAGCAGCTCCCAGCCGACAGACACTGAAGCTTTCTTT
CASSSQPTDTEAFF
>TRBJ2-7|TRBD2|TRBV5-4|.
TGTGCCAGCAGCTTGGAACTAGCGGGGGGATCCTACGAGCAGTACTTC
CASSLELAGGSYEQYF
>TRBJ2-7|.|TRBV5-1|.
TGCGCCAGCAGCTTGGGGCAGGCCGTCTACGAGCAGTACTTC
CASSLGQAVYEQYF
>TRBJ1-1|.|TRBV4-1|.
TGCGCCAGCAGCACACAGGGAGGCGCTGAAGCTTTCTTT
CASSTQGGAEAFF
>TRBJ2-7|TRBD1|TRBV19|.
TGTGCCAGTAGTTCCCGCAGGGGGACCTACGAGCAGTACTTC
CASSSRRGTYEQYF
>TRBJ2-3|TRBD2|TRBV7-2|.
TGTGCCAGCAGCTTAGTCGGGGGGAAGACGCAGTATTTT
CASSLVGGKTQYF
>TRBJ2-2|.|TRBV7-2|.
TGTGCCAGCAGCCTCCGGATAAACACCGGGGAGCTGTTTTTT
CASSLRINTGELFF
>TRBJ2-7|TRBD2|TRBV5-4|.
TGTGCCAGCAGCTCGCCCGGGACTAGTATTTACGAGCAGTACTTC
CASSSPGTSIYEQYF
>TRBJ1-5|TRBD1|TRBV28|few
TGTGCCAGCAGTCTGACAGGGGACGGTCAGCCCCAGCATTTT
CASSLTGDGQPQHF
>TRBJ2-7|.|TRBV4-1|.
TGCGCCAGCAGCCAAGCGGTCGGGGATCTCTCCTACGAGCAGTACTTC
CASSQAVGDLSYEQYF
>TRBJ2-1|TRBD2|TRBV2|.
TGTGCCAGCCCCGCCGCGGGGCTAGCGGGGGACAATGAGCAGTTCTTC
CASPAAGLAGDNEQFF
>TRBJ2-3|.|TRBV29-1|.
TGCAGCGTTGGGGCTAGCGTCCTCACAGATACGCAGTATTTT
CSVGASVLTDTQYF
>TRBJ1-6|.|TRBV6-1|.
TGTGCCAGCACCTTTAGGGATGGGGGAACGGCCCTAAATTTT
CASTFRDGGTALNF
>TRBJ2-3|.|TRBV6-6|.
TGTGCCAGCAGTTCTACAGGGTATCCCCCAGATACGCAGTATTTT
CASSSTGYPPDTQYF
>TRBJ1-4|.|TRBV18|.
TGTGCCAGCTCACCTCACCCAGCGGAGGAGGAAAAACTGTTTTTT
CASSPHPAEEEKLFF
>TRBJ2-5|TRBD2|TRBV5-4|.
TGTGCCAGCAGCCGGACTAGCGGGAGGGAAGACTTC
CASSRTSGREDF
>TRBJ1-1|.|TRBV6-5|few
TGTGCCAGCAGTTACTCTTCGCGACAGATGAACACTGAAGCTTTCTTT
CASSYSSRQMNTEAFF
>TRBJ1-1|.|TRBV19|.
TGTGCCAGTAACCCTTCCTATCTGAACACTGAAGCTTTCTTT
CASNPSYLNTEAFF
>TRBJ2-7|TRBD2|TRBV28|.
TGTGTTACAAGGACTAGCGCCTACGAGCAGTACTTC
CVTRTSAYEQYF
>TRBJ1-6|.|TRBV28|.
TGTGCCATCCCGTCCGGAGGCTCCTATAATTCACCCCTCCACTTT
CAIPSGGSYNSPLHF
>TRBJ1-2|.|TRBV7-9|.
TGTGCCAGCAGCTTTGAGGGCGGCTATGGCTACACCTTC
CASSFEGGYGYTF
>TRBJ1-3|.|TRBV6-1|once
TGTGCCAGCAGACTCGGACAGTTTTCTGGAAACACCATATATTTT
CASRLGQFSGNTIYF
>TRBJ2-3|TRBD2|TRBV7-7|.
TGTGCTAGCAGCTTAGCGGGGGCCGGGGATACGCAGTATTTT
CASSLAGAGDTQYF
>TRBJ2-5|TRBD2|TRBV30|.
TGTGCCTGGAGTGAGTTAGCGGGGAGGCAAGAGACCCAGTACTTC
CAWSELAGRQETQYF
>TRBJ2-1|TRBD1|TRBV19|.
TGTGCCTACCCAGGGGGCTCCTACAATGAGCAGTTCTTC
CAYPGGSYNEQFF
>TRBJ2-7|.|TRBV10-3|.
TGTGCCATCAGTGGGGGGGTTTACGAGCAGTACTTC
CAISGGVYEQYF
>TRBJ2-7|TRBD1|TRBV10-3|.
TGTGCCATCGAAGGACAGGGGAGTTCAGGGCAGTACTTC
CAIEGQGSSGQYF
>TRBJ2-6|.|TRBV11-3|.
TGTGCCAGCAGCTTAGGGGCCACAGGGACTGGGGCCAACGTCCTGACTTTC
CASSLGATGTGANVLTF
>TRBJ2-3|TRBD1|TRBV5-1|.
TGCGCCAGCACCAAGGGGGCAGGCACAGATACGCAGTATTTT
CASTKGAGTDTQYF
>TRBJ1-1|TRBD1|TRBV2|.
TGTGCCAGCTGGGGACAGGGGGGTGAAGCTTTCTTT
CASWGQGGEAFF
>TRBJ2-2|TRBD2|TRBV11-2|.
TGTGCCAGCAGCTTTGAACTGCTAGCGGGCTATAATGGCGGGGAGCTGTTTTTT
CASSFELLAGYNGGELFF
>TRBJ2-5|.|TRBV6-6|.
TGTGCCAGCAGTTACTCAGGTACCCAAGAGACCCAGTACTTC
CASSYSGTQETQYF
>TRBJ1-3|.|TRBV18|.
TGTGCCAGCTCACCGGACCCATCGTACACCATATATTTT
CASSPDPSYTIYF
>TRBJ2-7|TRBD2|TRBV11-3|once
TGTGCCAGCAGCTTAGTCCCCCCTGCGGGAGGAGCCTACGAGCAGTACTTC
CASSLVPPAGGAYEQYF
>TRBJ2-2|.|TRBV5-1|once
TGCGCCAGCAGCTTAGTGGTATCGGCCCGGGAGCTGTTTTTT
CASSLVVSARELFF
>TRBJ1-1|.|TRBV2|.
TGTGCCAGCAGTGAGGACACAAGCATGAACACTGAAGCTTTCTTT
CASSEDTSMNTEAFF